This entry lists 9 T cell receptor beta chains sequenced from one sample in a study of post-analysis software for immune sequencing data. Included in the TCR beta cDNA libraries were unique molecular identifiers. TCRdb independently ran MiXCR on the PCR reads; one entry per CDR3 protein. Found here are just over 250,000 distinct CDR3 sequences, just over 35% of them singletons; the top ten hold 4.5% to 5.5%. These receptors are not linked to any known antigen. Study-wide results and limits: Compared with controls, patients had more of about 5 TRBV segments, including TRBV5-6, TRBV5-1 and TRBV20-1.

Material: blood. These receptors originate from a girl aged 5-17 years with multiple sclerosis.

There are many counts of this clonotype. This chain links TRBV5-5 with TRBJ2-1; 9 nucleotides agree with TRBD2. The CDR3 has 15 residues. Germline V gene data show CDR1 as SGHKS and CDR2 as YYEKEE (reference sequence). The junction had 8 bases not matched to a gene; V was cut back by 0 bases and J by 10 bases. In nucleotides, the CDR3 is TGTGCCAGCAGCTTGGAGGCTAGCGGGATTGGGGAGCAGTTCTTC. Protein sequence: CASSLEASGIGEQFF.

This clonotype was picked up many times. This chain connects TRBV10-2 to TRBJ1-2; D is perhaps TRBD1 (6 bases). Trimming took off 1 base at V and 2 bases at J, with 14 bases between the two ends. Germline V gene sequence: CDR1 WSHSY, CDR2 SAAADI. CDR3 length: 16 amino acids. The CDR3 bases are TGCGCCAGCAGTGAGTGGGGGGGGCTTGCAAACTATGGCTACACCTTC. Translation: CASSEWGGLANYGYTF.

Written as DNA, the CDR3 is TGCAGTGCTAGAGATCCCCTCTCGACTAGCGGGTCCTACAATGAGCAGTTCTTC. The encoded protein is CSARDPLSTSGSYNEQFF. This rearrangement joins TRBV20-1 to TRBJ2-1, with TRBD2 matching over 10 bases. Per the germline V gene, CDR1 is DFQATT and CDR2 is SNEGSKA (reference sequence). V shed 0 bases and J 1 base; nucleotides not matched to a gene: 9. This CDR3 has 18 amino acids.

This clonotype was picked up many times. The chain links TRBV2 to TRBJ2-3; 9 positions match TRBD2. This CDR3 comprises 16 residues. CDR1 and CDR2 (germline): SNHLY, FYNNEI. After removal of 8 bases from V and 2 bases from J, the junction contained 11 bases not matched to a gene. The CDR3 protein is CASRWEASGITDTQYF. In DNA form, the CDR3 reads TGTGCCAGCCGGTGGGAAGCTAGCGGGATCACAGATACGCAGTATTTT.

A word on this clonotype: It may be a read error: a sequence one base away is much more abundant. The V and J genes are TRBV11-2 and TRBJ2-3; TRBD1 matches at 7 bases. Germline V gives CDR1 SGHAT, CDR2 FQNNGV. The CDR3 covers 18 residues. This CDR3 reads CASGLGSGTAISTDTQYF. DNA for the CDR3: TGTGCCAGCGGCTTAGGGTCCGGGACAGCAATTAGCACAGATACGCAGTATTTT.

This clonotype has a count of ten or more. The rearrangement uses TRBV12-3 or TRBV12-4 and TRBJ2-1; either TRBD1 or TRBD2 may fit D (5 bases each). The CDR3 totals 16 residues. Trimming left V 0 bases short and J 0 bases short, with 9 bases between. The CDR3: CASSLAGEGSYNEQFF. In nucleotides, the CDR3 is TGTGCCAGCAGTTTAGCGGGGGAAGGCTCCTACAATGAGCAGTTCTTC.

The chain joins TRBV4-2 to TRBJ2-1; maybe TRBD2 (7 bases). V shed 5 bases and J shed 8 bases, with 19 bases lying between them. This CDR3 comprises 15 residues. Germline V CDR1 and CDR2: LGHNA, YNFKEQ. CDR3 amino acids: CASSSEGGAGDEQFF. The CDR3 nucleotides are TGTGCCAGCAGCTCCGAGGGGGGGGCGGGGGATGAGCAGTTCTTC.

The chain uses TRBV3-1 and TRBJ2-1; D ambiguous. V was pared by 4 bases and J by 6 bases, with 16 bases between. Germline V gene lookup returns CDR1 LGHDT and CDR2 YNNKEL (reference sequence). The length of the CDR3 is 15 residues. CDR3 amino acids: CASSPDSRRVNEQFF. The CDR3 DNA reads as TGTGCCAGCAGCCCCGATAGCCGAAGAGTCAATGAGCAGTTCTTC.

This clonotype was counted between two and nine times. The rearrangement joins TRBV6-1 to TRBJ1-2; tentative D call: TRBD1 (5 bases). Germline V CDR1 and CDR2: MNHNS, SASEGT. This CDR3 has 13 amino acids. Trimming took off 9 bases at V and 4 bases at J, with 15 bases between the two ends. The CDR3 nucleotides read TGTGCCAGTAAACAAGGGACGCCCTATGGCTACACCTTC. Protein product: CASKQGTPYGYTF.